This entry lists 27 T cell receptor beta chains sequenced from one sample in a study of T-cell reconstitution after alpha-beta-depleted transplantation in children. During its preparation, the TCRbeta library received unique molecular identifiers. TCRdb re-derived calls from the PCR reads in MiXCR, one entry per CDR3 protein. The data show 200,000 to 250,000 distinct CDR3 sequences, 11% seen once. Source: PBMCs, taken before TCRalphabeta/CD19-depleted stem cell transplant. Source of these receptors: a child less than two years old with acute myeloid leukemia, due to receive a stem cell transplant.

This clonotype was recorded at least ten times. V and J are TRBV5-1 and TRBJ2-1; D unresolved. With 1 base removed from V and 0 bases from J, the gap between germline ends came to 11 bases. CDR3 length: 16 residues. Germline CDR1 and CDR2: SGHRS and YFSETQ. CDR3 amino acids: CASSLKGAGSYNEQFF. CDR3 in DNA: TGCGCCAGCAGCTTGAAGGGCGCAGGCTCCTACAATGAGCAGTTCTTC.

At least ten counts were recorded for this clonotype. The chain employs TRBV28 and TRBJ2-3, with 11 bases aligning to TRBD2. The germline gives CDR1 MDHEN, CDR2 SYDVKM. V was clipped by 5 bases and J by 2 bases; unmatched bases: 9. The CDR3 runs 17 residues. This chain's CDR3 is CASSRSGRGLITDTQYF. The CDR3 DNA is TGTGCCAGCAGTCGTAGCGGGAGGGGTCTCATCACAGATACGCAGTATTTT.

This clonotype was seen ten or more times. The chain is built from TRBV5-6 and TRBJ2-7; 8 bases are shared with TRBD2. J was trimmed by 2 bases and V by 4 bases; bases with no gene match: 14. The germline CDR1 and CDR2 sequences are SGHDT and YYEEEE. The CDR3 runs to 17 residues. In nucleotides, the CDR3 is TGTGCCAGCAGCCGGAGCGTTGCGGGAGGCTCCACCTACGAGCAGTACTTC. Residues: CASSRSVAGGSTYEQYF.

This clonotype was found many times. DNA for the CDR3: TGTGCCAGCAGCCCCGCTAGCGGATCTAGCACAGATACGCAGTATTTT. Its protein is CASSPASGSSTDTQYF. This rearrangement joins TRBV6-2 or TRBV6-3 to TRBJ2-3, with 7 bases matching TRBD2. Germline CDR1 reads MNHEY; CDR2 reads SVGEGT. The CDR3 spans 16 residues. With 6 bases clipped from V and 0 bases from J, the junction kept 9 bases outside the gene matches.

There are many counts of this clonotype. The chain combines TRBV20-1 with TRBJ2-1; D gene unclear. The V gene's germline CDR1 is DFQATT and CDR2 SNEGSKA (reference sequence). V was pared by 6 bases and J by 7 bases, with 13 bases between. The CDR3 loop spans 12 amino acids. The DNA for the CDR3 is TGCAGTGCCACGCCGGATAGGAATGAGCAGTTCTTC. Its translation is CSATPDRNEQFF.

The genes are TRBV4-2 and TRBJ2-1; the match to TRBD2 covers 14 bases. CDR1 and CDR2 (germline): LGHNA, YNFKEQ. V was clipped by 1 base and J by 0 bases; unmatched bases: 5. This CDR3 is 19 amino acids long. CDR3 sequence reads: CASSQVRTSGRSSYNEQFF. The CDR3, as DNA: TGTGCCAGCAGCCAAGTGAGGACTAGCGGGAGGAGCTCCTACAATGAGCAGTTCTTC.

This clonotype has ten or more counts. The rearrangement links TRBV30 to TRBJ1-6; 8 nucleotides agree with TRBD1. There are 12 residues in the CDR3. CDR1 is GTSNPN and CDR2 is SVGIG in the germline V gene (reference sequence). After removal of 3 bases from V and 8 bases from J, the junction contained 0 bases not matched to a gene. CDR3: CAWRDRDSPLHF. The CDR3 coding sequence is TGTGCCTGGAGGGACAGGGATTCACCCCTCCACTTT.

This clonotype was seen repeatedly, ten times or more. The rearrangement joins TRBV2 to TRBJ1-2, with 8 bases matching TRBD1. Trimming cost V 4 bases and J 3 bases; bases outside gene matches: 1. CDR1 is SNHLY, CDR2 FYNNEI, per germline. CDR3 length: 13 residues. CDR3 DNA sequence: TGTGCCAGCAGTGGGACAGGGTACTATGGCTACACCTTC. Its translation: CASSGTGYYGYTF.

The chain combines TRBV2 with TRBJ2-1; the D gene is possibly TRBD1 (6 bases). This CDR3 region has 18 residues. V lost 11 bases and J 3 bases, leaving 29 bases between the germline ends. CDR1 and CDR2 from the germline V gene are SNHLY and FYNNEI. DNA for the CDR3: TGTGCCCTCAGTTTTATGAGTGGGGGCAGGGATGGCTACAATGAGCAGTTCTTC. Protein: CALSFMSGGRDGYNEQFF.

In its sample, this clonotype is medium-sized. The V and J genes are TRBV4-3 and TRBJ2-7; 10 bases line up with TRBD2. This CDR3 has 16 residues. J gave up 6 bases and V 0 bases, and 8 bases lay outside the gene matches. Germline CDR1 and CDR2: LGHNA and YSLEER. CDR3 DNA sequence: TGCGCCAGCAGCCAAGATGTTTCCGGACTAGCGGCCGAGCAGTACTTC. It specifies CASSQDVSGLAAEQYF.

This clonotype was counted between two and nine times. The J gene is TRBJ2-2, the V gene TRBV11-2; TRBD2 is a possible D gene (5 bases). V lost 8 bases and J lost 4, with 17 bases in between. The germline V gene has CDR1 SGHAT and CDR2 FQNNGV. The CDR3 has 15 amino acids. DNA of the CDR3: TGTGCCAGCGGACGGGGATACGGGGTCACCGGGGAGCTGTTTTTT. Residues: CASGRGYGVTGELFF.

This clonotype appeared many times. The V call is TRBV27, the J call TRBJ2-3; 7 bases align to TRBD1. J was trimmed by 5 bases and V by 6 bases; bases with no gene match: 11. CDR1 and CDR2 (germline): MNHEY, SMNVEV (reference sequence). CDR3 length: 15 residues. CDR3 region: CASSEGASVQDTQYF. CDR3 bases: TGTGCCAGCAGCGAGGGGGCGAGTGTTCAAGATACGCAGTATTTT.

This clonotype has at least ten counts. The V gene is TRBV20-1, the J gene TRBJ2-1; D is possibly TRBD2 (6 bases). The germline V and J ends were trimmed by 5 bases and 12 bases, with 14 bases remaining between them. Germline V gives CDR1 DFQATT, CDR2 SNEGSKA (reference sequence). This CDR3 comprises 11 residues. The CDR3 sequence is CSASTSIGQFF. CDR3 in DNA: TGCAGTGCTTCAACTAGCATCGGGCAGTTCTTC.

This clonotype has a count of ten or more. The CDR3, as DNA: TGTGCCAGCAGCTTAAGCCAGCTTAAAGCAGATACGCAGTATTTT. Translating gives CASSLSQLKADTQYF. The chain employs TRBV7-6 and TRBJ2-3; no reliable D call. CDR3 length: 15 residues. The ends were cut back, 2 bases at V and 4 bases at J, with 13 bases in the middle. From germline, CDR1 is SGHVS and CDR2 FNYEAQ.

This clonotype was counted many times. The chain recombines TRBV12-3 or TRBV12-4 with TRBJ1-2; tentative D call: TRBD1 (5 bases). This CDR3 is 14 amino acids long. V was clipped by 8 bases and J by 6 bases, with 19 bases between them. CDR3: CASRLLGRADGYTF. CDR3 coding DNA: TGTGCCAGCCGCCTATTGGGCAGGGCCGATGGCTACACCTTC.

This clonotype was seen many times. At one of its ends the junction is not consistent with the germline gene, which may arise from a read error. The V gene is TRBV7-7, the J gene TRBJ2-2; the match to TRBD2 covers 8 bases. Germline V gene sequence: CDR1 SSHAT, CDR2 FNYEAQ (reference sequence). The CDR3 is 14 residues long. Here the CDR3 reads CASRAGVRTGELFF. CDR3 nucleotides: TGTGCTAGCAGAGCGGGAGTCAGGACCGGGGAGCTGTTTTTT.

DNA of the CDR3: TGTGCCACCAGTGACGGCAGCCGGACTAGCGGTTACAATGAGCAGTTCTTC. The encoded protein is CATSDGSRTSGYNEQFF. The V gene is TRBV24-1, the J gene TRBJ2-1; the match to TRBD2 covers 10 bases. The CDR3 runs 17 residues. Trimming cost V 4 bases and J 4 bases; bases outside gene matches: 9. Germline loops: CDR1 KGHDR, CDR2 SFDVKD.

At least ten counts were recorded for this clonotype. This chain connects TRBV29-1 to TRBJ1-1; 7 bases align to TRBD1. Germline assignment: CDR1 SQVTM and CDR2 ANQGSEA. The CDR3 loop spans 14 amino acids. With V trimmed by 3 bases and J by 4 bases, 8 bases remained unmatched. This chain's CDR3 is CSVEGAGGVTEAFF. DNA of the CDR3: TGCAGCGTTGAGGGGGCAGGGGGAGTCACTGAAGCTTTCTTT. The full variable domain, completed using reference TRBV29-1 and TRBJ1-1, is SAVISQKPSRDICQRGTSLTIQCQVDSQVTMMFWYRQQPGQSLTLIATANQGSEATYESGFVIDKFPISRPNLTFSTLTVSNMSPEDSSIYLCSVEGAGGVTEAFFGQGTRLTVV.

This clonotype appeared many times. This chain uses TRBV20-1 with TRBJ2-7; 8 bases match TRBD2. V gave up 6 bases and J gave up 5 bases; unmatched junction bases: 12. CDR3 length: 14 amino acids. Per germline, CDR1 DFQATT and CDR2 SNEGSKA (reference sequence). In DNA, the CDR3 is TGCAGTGCCCGGCAAGGGACTAGTAACCACGAGCAGTACTTC. The encoded protein is CSARQGTSNHEQYF.

The chain is built from TRBV18 and TRBJ2-3, with TRBD1 matching 8 bases. Per germline, CDR1 KGHSH and CDR2 LQKENI. CDR3 length: 14 residues. The ends lost 0 bases at V and 5 bases at J; junction bases unmatched: 1. CDR3 sequence: CASSPPDRGDTQYF. In DNA form, the CDR3 reads TGTGCCAGCTCACCACCAGACAGGGGAGATACGCAGTATTTT.

This clonotype was recorded at least ten times. The chain is built from TRBV7-2 and TRBJ2-3; D possibly corresponds to TRBD2 (5 bases). Trimming left V 3 bases short and J 5 bases short, with 18 bases between. Germline assignment: CDR1 SGHTA and CDR2 FQGNSA. The CDR3 has 16 amino acids. The CDR3 DNA reads TGTGCCAGCAGCTTCTTGGTGGGGAGCCGAGTAGATACGCAGTATTTT. This encodes CASSFLVGSRVDTQYF.

This clonotype was seen at least ten times. The rearrangement joins TRBV5-1 to TRBJ2-1; unclear D gene. Trimming stripped 0 bases from V and 5 bases from J, with 9 bases between. CDR1 is SGHRS, CDR2 YFSETQ, per germline. This CDR3 spans 14 amino acids. In nucleotides, the CDR3 is TGCGCCAGCAGCTTGGCAGACGGAGACAATGAGCAGTTCTTC. Protein product: CASSLADGDNEQFF.

This clonotype showed up just a few times. The chain carries TRBV7-2 and TRBJ2-5; 9 nucleotides line up with TRBD1. Germline values: CDR1 SGHTA, CDR2 FQGNSA. This CDR3 is 16 amino acids long. The V gene end was trimmed by 1 base and the J gene end by 1 base; junction bases not matched to a gene: 4. CDR3 loop: CASSLGTGASQETQYF. CDR3 coding DNA: TGTGCCAGCAGCTTAGGGACAGGGGCCTCCCAAGAGACCCAGTACTTC.

This clonotype came up many times. This chain uses TRBV12-3 or TRBV12-4 with TRBJ1-1; D unclear. Deletions cut 1 base from V and 2 bases from J, with 5 bases between. The CDR3 covers 13 residues. CDR3 bases: TGTGCCAGCAGTTTAGAGTTTAACACTGAAGCTTTCTTT. It specifies CASSLEFNTEAFF.

Many counts were recorded for this clonotype. The gene calls are TRBV7-7 and TRBJ2-3; no definite D call. Germline V gene sequence: CDR1 SSHAT, CDR2 FNYEAQ (reference sequence). The CDR3 is 14 amino acids. With 5 bases removed from V and 1 base from J, the gap between germline ends came to 10 bases. The CDR3 DNA reads as TGTGCCAGCAGCCATCTCTCCGGCACAGATACGCAGTATTTT. Translation: CASSHLSGTDTQYF.

The table lists this clonotype with many counts. This chain uses TRBV20-1 with TRBJ2-1; D is perhaps TRBD1 (6 bases). In germline, CDR1 is DFQATT, CDR2 SNEGSKA (reference sequence). V dropped 3 bases and J dropped 9 bases, with 12 bases sitting between them. The CDR3 contains 12 residues. The CDR3 nucleotides read TGCAGTGCTAGCAGGGGCGGAATTGAGCAGTTCTTC. Translated: CSASRGGIEQFF.

This clonotype was counted ten times or more. The chain uses TRBV11-2 and TRBJ1-2; the match to TRBD1 covers 9 bases. In germline, CDR1 is SGHAT, CDR2 FQNNGV. This CDR3 is 16 amino acids long. Germline trimming cut 3 bases from V and 2 bases from J; bases unmatched to any gene: 7. The CDR3 bases are TGTGCCAGCAGCTTGACCGGGACAGGGACCAACTATGGCTACACCTTC. This gives the protein CASSLTGTGTNYGYTF.